What follows is one T cell receptor (beta chain) and its context. This sample is drawn from a study of blood T cell repertoires in COVID-19. Across the study: Italy, Spain and the United States were the sources of the convalescent and acute COVID-19 samples.

Assay: immunoSEQ multiplex PCR; the TCRdb copy retains only in-frame clones and omits some. The repertoire holds about 72,000 clones, 70% to 90% seen once, with under 13% in the top ten. CDR1 is KGHSH, CDR2 LQKENI, per germline. V dropped 4 bases and J dropped 0 bases, with 13 bases sitting between them. This CDR3 region has 15 residues. This clonotype originated in a man between 65 and 85 years old with active or convalescent COVID-19. The sequencing input was peripheral blood. The genes are TRBV18 and TRBJ2-7; a possible D gene is TRBD1 (6 bases). The chain's CDR3 is CASSLQQGSSYEQYF. The CDR3 bases are TGTGCCAGCTCACTCCAACAGGGAAGCTCCTACGAGCAGTACTTC. Full variable domain (missing parts from reference TRBV18 and TRBJ2-7): NAGVMQNPRHLVRRRGQEARLRCSPMKGHSHVYWYRQLPEEGLKFMVYLQKENIIDESGMPKERFSAEFPKEGPSILRIQQVVRGDSAAYFCASSLQQGSSYEQYFGPGTRLTVT.